This note documents a single T cell receptor beta chain sequence. The source of the sample is a study of blood T cell repertoires in COVID-19. Study as a whole: Sites in the United States, Italy and Spain provided acute and convalescent COVID-19 samples. Sample material is recorded as cDNA or gDNA derived from T cells, B-cell-depleted T cells, or PBMCs.

Authors' methods: Researchers report that nucleated cell counts were estimated from reference gene primer amplification. The table came from immunoSEQ multiplex PCR; TCRdb's copy has only in-frame clones and leaves some out. Clonal size and the V and J genes are those of that table, whereas D and trimming came from the DNA. The table shows approximately 150,000 clones, with around 80% occurring only once. This CDR3 is built from 14 residues. Between the trimmed V and J ends, which lost 4 bases and 0 bases, there was a span of 9 bases. Germline values: CDR1 SQVTM, CDR2 ANQGSEA. The material sequenced was peripheral blood. The TCR comes from a woman between 70 and 85 years old who had recovered from COVID-19. The chain links TRBV29-1 to TRBJ2-2; TRBD1 might be the D (6 bases). CDR3 residues: CSVGGRTNTGELFF. The CDR3 nucleotides are TGCAGCGTTGGGGGGCGGACGAACACCGGGGAGCTGTTTTTT.